The present T cell receptor beta chain was sequenced within a study of blood T cell repertoires in COVID-19. With 2 bases clipped from V and 3 bases from J, the junction kept 0 bases outside the gene matches. The V gene's germline CDR1 is SGDLS and CDR2 YYNGEE. CDR3 length equals 15 residues. Sequenced by immunoSEQ multiplex PCR; TCRdb stores in-frame clones only, minus some. The sample lists roughly 200,000 clones, approximately 88% occurring once. Sequenced sample: peripheral blood. V usage is TRBV9 and J usage is TRBJ2-2; 11 nucleotides align to TRBD2. This TCR came from a woman in her 30s with acute or convalescent COVID-19. CDR3 nucleotides: TGTGCCAGCAGCGTGGGACTAGCGGACACCGGGGAGCTGTTTTTT. Translated, it gives CASSVGLADTGELFF.